A single sample is the source of the 11 T cell receptor beta chains below, sequenced in a study of post-analysis software for immune sequencing data. Antigen specificity for these receptors is unknown. cDNA libraries of TCR beta carried unique molecular identifiers. TCRdb re-called the PCR reads through MiXCR, storing one row per CDR3 protein. Of a few hundred thousand distinct CDR3 sequences listed, more than 30% were seen once; the top ten hold approximately 7.6%. General observations from the study: With TRBV5-6, TRBV5-1 and TRBV20-1 included, about five TRBV segments were more frequent in patients than in controls.

Sequencing was performed on blood. The source is a girl aged 2 to 9 with multiple sclerosis.

The rearrangement joins TRBV18 to TRBJ2-1, with D perhaps TRBD1 (6 bases). The CDR3 length is 16 residues. The ends were cut back, 4 bases at V and 1 base at J, with 14 bases in the middle. Per germline, CDR1 KGHSH and CDR2 LQKENI. This chain's CDR3 is CASSRDNPGSYNEQFF. The CDR3 bases are TGTGCCAGCTCACGGGACAACCCGGGGTCCTACAATGAGCAGTTCTTC.

This clonotype has just a few counts. The chain couples TRBV6-4 to TRBJ2-5, with 11 bases matching TRBD2. The germline CDR1 and CDR2 sequences are MRHNA and SNTAGT. This CDR3 comprises 15 residues. J was trimmed by 3 bases and V by 5 bases; bases with no gene match: 5. CDR3: CASSRTSGRKETQYF. The CDR3 DNA reads TGTGCCAGCAGTCGGACTAGCGGGCGAAAAGAGACCCAGTACTTC.

V is TRBV20-1 and J is TRBJ2-5, with 7 nucleotides matching TRBD2. The J segment lost 3 bases and the V segment lost 7 bases, leaving 8 bases of the junction unmatched. The germline CDR1 and CDR2 sequences are DFQATT and SNEGSKA (reference sequence). This CDR3 has 13 amino acids. The CDR3 loop is CSGRTSPKETQYF. CDR3 nucleotides: TGCAGTGGGAGGACTAGTCCGAAAGAGACCCAGTACTTC.

The CDR3 loop reads CASKTAGAIGNEKLFF. In nucleotides, the CDR3 is TGTGCCAGCAAAACGGCAGGGGCAATCGGTAATGAAAAACTGTTTTTT. The chain is built from TRBV12-3 or TRBV12-4 and TRBJ1-4; TRBD1 is a possible D gene (6 bases). CDR3 size: 16 residues. V lost 7 bases and J 4 bases, leaving 19 bases between the germline ends.

This clonotype was counted a few times. The V gene is TRBV24-1, the J gene TRBJ2-5; TRBD1 matches at 7 bases. The trim removed 8 bases at V and 4 bases at J, leaving 6 bases unmatched. Germline-derived CDR1 and CDR2 are KGHDR and SFDVKD. This CDR3 region has 13 residues. The CDR3 DNA sequence: TGTGCCACCAAAGAGACAGGGAGAGAGACCCAGTACTTC. It codes for CATKETGRETQYF.

This clonotype appeared a few times. The chain employs TRBV12-3 or TRBV12-4 and TRBJ2-7; perhaps TRBD1 as D (5 bases). The CDR3 is 16 amino acids. V gave up 5 bases and J gave up 10 bases, with 27 bases separating them. The CDR3 loop reads CASSGRGRWNGGAQYF. CDR3 nucleotides: TGTGCCAGCAGTGGCCGTGGACGGTGGAACGGTGGGGCCCAGTACTTC.

This clonotype was picked up a small number of times. The chain carries TRBV10-3 and TRBJ2-5; TRBD2 matches at 10 bases. Germline trimming cut 7 bases from V and 4 bases from J; bases unmatched to any gene: 3. From germline, CDR1 is ENHRY and CDR2 SYGVKD. This CDR3 spans 13 amino acids. CDR3 protein: CAIKAGGLETQYF. For the CDR3, the DNA is TGTGCCATCAAAGCGGGGGGGCTAGAGACCCAGTACTTC.

There are many counts of this clonotype. The chain recombines TRBV15 with TRBJ2-3, with D possibly matching TRBD1 (5 bases). Trimming removed 3 bases from V and 1 base from J, with 14 bases in between. The CDR3 totals 16 residues. Looked up from germline, CDR1 is LNHNV and CDR2 is YYDKDF (reference sequence). This CDR3 is CATSSGARGGTDTQYF. As DNA, the CDR3 is TGTGCCACCAGCAGTGGGGCTAGAGGAGGCACAGATACGCAGTATTTT.

The chain joins TRBV10-3 to TRBJ2-5, with 9 bases that match TRBD2. Germline V gives CDR1 ENHRY, CDR2 SYGVKD. With V trimmed by 4 bases and J by 7 bases, 7 bases remained unmatched. CDR3 length: 14 residues. CDR3 sequence reads: CAISVERGVRTQYF. CDR3 DNA sequence: TGTGCCATCAGTGTGGAGCGGGGGGTCCGGACCCAGTACTTC.

The rearrangement joins TRBV5-1 to TRBJ1-2; D is undetermined. In germline, CDR1 is SGHRS, CDR2 YFSETQ. V was shortened by 0 bases and J by 7 bases, with 16 bases between the two germline ends. This CDR3 is 15 amino acids long. CDR3 residues: CASSLEGSTGVGYTF. In DNA, the CDR3 is TGCGCCAGCAGCTTGGAGGGCAGTACCGGGGTTGGCTACACCTTC.

This clonotype was detected many times. V gene TRBV6-2 or TRBV6-3 combines with J gene TRBJ1-2, with 10 bases lining up with TRBD1. Trimming removed 6 bases from V and 2 bases from J; junction bases left unmatched: 3. The CDR3 has 14 residues. Germline lookup yields CDR1 MNHEY and CDR2 SVGEGT. The CDR3 loop is CASRLTGGNYGYTF. CDR3 sequence (DNA): TGTGCCAGCAGATTGACAGGGGGCAACTATGGCTACACCTTC.